Listed below are T cell receptor beta chains from one sample, sequenced in a study of T cell responses to AZD1222 COVID-19 vaccine. The assay was immunoSEQ multiplex PCR, and TCRdb's table has in-frame clones only and misses some. The table records around 80,000 clones, approximately 83% of them present only once. The sample in question was peripheral blood, obtained 28 days after the second AZD1222 dose. These receptors were collected from an adult who received the AZD1222 COVID-19 vaccine. Each CDR3 is given with its conserved first and last residue. The order of the fields is V gene, D gene, clone size, J gene, CDR3 protein, CDR3 DNA. The D gene is left open where the match is weak. Clone sizes are given selectively: once, few, many, or a class where the clone is expanded.

TRBV6-2/TRBV6-3	TRBD2	.	TRBJ2-7	CASSYSRGNYEQYF	TGTGCCAGCAGTTACTCGCGGGGGAACTACGAGCAGTACTTC
TRBV6-1	TRBD2	few	TRBJ2-2	CASSERPPSGGNTGELFF	TGTGCCAGCAGTGAGAGGCCCCCTAGCGGGGGGAACACCGGGGAGCTGTTTTTT
TRBV5-4	.	.	TRBJ2-7	CASSLVGGSYEQYF	TGTGCCAGCAGCTTGGTGGGCGGTTCCTACGAGCAGTACTTC
TRBV12-3/TRBV12-4	.	.	TRBJ2-7	CASSRSTYEQYF	TGTGCCAGCAGTCGCAGCACCTACGAGCAGTACTTC
TRBV10-3	.	.	TRBJ1-6	CAISVQVNSPLHF	TGTGCCATCAGTGTCCAAGTGAATTCACCCCTCCACTTT
TRBV19	.	.	TRBJ1-5	CASSMEAGIRSNQPQHF	TGTGCCAGTAGTATGGAGGCAGGGATACGCAGCAATCAGCCCCAGCATTTT
TRBV11-2	.	few	TRBJ1-1	CASSFLGGGILF	TGTGCCAGCAGCTTTTTAGGAGGGGGGATCTTATTT
TRBV9	.	.	TRBJ2-1	CASSPRGAGSYNEQFF	TGTGCCAGCAGCCCCCGGGGGGCAGGATCCTACAATGAGCAGTTCTTC
TRBV6-4	.	once	TRBJ2-1	CASRSEEGSTNEQFF	TGTGCCAGCAGATCAGAGGAGGGGTCGACGAATGAGCAGTTCTTC
TRBV5-1	.	.	TRBJ1-1	CASSLATADTEAFF	TGCGCCAGCAGCTTGGCGACGGCGGACACTGAAGCTTTCTTT
TRBV7-2	.	.	TRBJ1-3	CASSPSHVSGNTIYF	TGTGCCAGCAGCCCCTCGCACGTCTCTGGAAACACCATATATTTT
TRBV14	.	.	TRBJ2-1	CASSQTTTGLYNEQFF	TGTGCCAGCAGCCAGACAACGACAGGACTCTACAATGAGCAGTTCTTC
TRBV21-1	.	.	TRBJ1-2	CASTQRGPVGYGYTF	TGTGCCAGCACCCAAAGGGGGCCGGTTGGCTATGGCTACACCTTC
TRBV7-9	.	.	TRBJ2-7	CASSPRPGTGTYEQYF	TGTGCCAGCAGCCCCCGACCGGGGACCGGCACATACGAGCAGTACTTC
TRBV5-4	.	once	TRBJ2-5	CACGRFQETQYF	TGTGCCTGTGGACGTTTCCAAGAGACCCAGTACTTC
TRBV20-1	.	few	TRBJ1-1	CSVGTMGEAFF	TGCAGTGTTGGGACAATGGGTGAAGCTTTCTTT
TRBV28	.	.	TRBJ1-2	CASKRGAFEGYTF	TGTGCCAGCAAGCGGGGGGCTTTCGAGGGCTACACCTTC
TRBV28	.	once	TRBJ2-2	CASRTQTGLSNTGELFF	TGTGCCAGCCGGACACAGACAGGCCTATCGAACACCGGGGAGCTGTTTTTT
TRBV7-2	.	once	TRBJ2-3	CASSRSLPTDTQYF	TGTGCCAGCAGCCGTTCGCTACCCACAGATACGCAGTATTTT
TRBV7-9	.	.	TRBJ1-1	CASSLRGEAFF	TGTGCCAGCAGCTTAAGGGGGGAAGCTTTCTTT
TRBV30	.	.	TRBJ1-1	CAWRATQTNTEAFF	TGTGCCTGGAGGGCAACTCAGACGAACACTGAAGCTTTCTTT
TRBV15	TRBD2	.	TRBJ2-3	CATSREAGLTDTQYF	TGTGCCACCAGCAGAGAAGCGGGGCTCACAGATACGCAGTATTTT
TRBV2	.	.	TRBJ1-6	CAAGPSVNSPLHF	TGTGCGGCAGGGCCCTCGGTCAATTCACCCCTCCACTTT
TRBV7-2	TRBD2	.	TRBJ2-1	CASSSGLAGGLANEQFF	TGTGCCAGCAGCTCGGGACTAGCGGGGGGGCTGGCGAATGAGCAGTTCTTC
TRBV10-3	.	.	TRBJ1-6	CAITNGDNSPLHF	TGTGCCATCACCAACGGGGATAATTCACCCCTCCACTTT
TRBV4-2	.	.	TRBJ1-3	CASSQGGNTIYF	TGTGCCAGCAGCCAAGGTGGAAACACCATATATTTT
TRBV29-1	.	once	TRBJ1-4	CSVAPLGSGEKLFF	TGCAGCGTCGCTCCTTTGGGGTCCGGTGAAAAACTGTTTTTT
TRBV27	TRBD1	.	TRBJ1-4	CASSLSGTGGNILFF	TGTGCCAGCAGTTTAAGTGGGACAGGGGGGAATATACTGTTTTTT
TRBV10-3	TRBD1	.	TRBJ2-1	CAISGQGIFDEQFF	TGTGCCATCAGCGGACAGGGAATTTTTGATGAGCAGTTCTTC
TRBV6-5	TRBD1	once	TRBJ2-7	CASSRFPGQTYEQYF	TGTGCCAGCAGCCGGTTTCCGGGACAGACCTACGAGCAGTACTTC
TRBV29-1	.	once	TRBJ1-4	CSVVEMVIGPTNEKLFF	TGCAGCGTTGTTGAGATGGTGATTGGGCCAACTAATGAAAAACTGTTTTTT
TRBV9	TRBD2	.	TRBJ2-5	CASSSSGGRETQYF	TGTGCCAGCAGCTCGAGCGGGGGGCGGGAGACCCAGTACTTC
TRBV7-3	.	once	TRBJ1-1	CASSPEGGENTEAFF	TGTGCCAGCAGCCCCGAGGGGGGCGAGAACACTGAAGCTTTCTTT
TRBV10-1	.	.	TRBJ2-7	CASSATGRGFNEQYF	TGCGCCAGCAGTGCCACAGGGAGAGGTTTCAACGAGCAGTACTTC
TRBV10-3	.	.	TRBJ2-1	CAIRDLYNEQFF	TGTGCCATCCGGGACCTTTACAATGAGCAGTTCTTC